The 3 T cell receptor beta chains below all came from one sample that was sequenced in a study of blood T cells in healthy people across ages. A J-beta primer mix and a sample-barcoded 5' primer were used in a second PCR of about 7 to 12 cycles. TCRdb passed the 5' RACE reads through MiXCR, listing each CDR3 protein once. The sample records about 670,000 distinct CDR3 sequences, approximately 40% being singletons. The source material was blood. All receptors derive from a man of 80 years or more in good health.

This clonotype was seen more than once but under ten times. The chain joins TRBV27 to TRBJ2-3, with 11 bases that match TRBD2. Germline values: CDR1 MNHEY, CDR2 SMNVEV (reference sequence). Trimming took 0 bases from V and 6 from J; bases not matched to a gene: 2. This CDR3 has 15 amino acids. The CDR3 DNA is TGTGCCAGCAGTTTATCGACTAGCGGGGAGGATACGCAGTATTTT. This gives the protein CASSLSTSGEDTQYF.

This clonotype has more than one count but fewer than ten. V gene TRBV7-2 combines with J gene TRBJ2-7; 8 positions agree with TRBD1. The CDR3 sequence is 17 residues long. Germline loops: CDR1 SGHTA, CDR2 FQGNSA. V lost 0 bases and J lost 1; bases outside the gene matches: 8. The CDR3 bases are TGTGCCAGCAGCTTAGCAAGAGGGACAGGCGAATCCTACGAGCAGTACTTC. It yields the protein CASSLARGTGESYEQYF. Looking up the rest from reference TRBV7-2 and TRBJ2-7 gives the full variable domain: GAGVSQSPSNKVTEKGKDVELRCDPISGHTALYWYRQSLGQGLEFLIYFQGNSAPDKSGLPSDRFSAERTGGSVSTLTIQRTQQEDSAVYLCASSLARGTGESYEQYFGPGTRLTVT.

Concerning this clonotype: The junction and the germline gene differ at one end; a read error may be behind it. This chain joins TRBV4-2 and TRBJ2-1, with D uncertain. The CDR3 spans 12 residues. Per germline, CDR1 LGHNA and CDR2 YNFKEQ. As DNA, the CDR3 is TGTTCCAGCAGCCAAGTTTACAATGAGCAGTTCTTC. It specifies CSSSQVYNEQFF.